The present T cell receptor beta chain was sequenced within a study of T cells in Graves' hyperthyroidism and ophthalmopathy. The germline V gene encodes CDR1 SNHLY and CDR2 FYNNEI. This CDR3 has 13 amino acids. The V end lost 5 bases, the J end lost 1 base, and 5 bases lay between the germline ends. RNA transcripts provided the source from which TCR beta CDR3 regions were amplified. First-round RT-PCR with HTBI primers amplified the TCR CDR3 region. MiXCR, applied by TCRdb to the multiplex PCR reads, yields one record per CDR3 protein. The sample lists under 650,000 distinct CDR3 sequences, 15% to 20% occurring once. Using approximately 10 ml of fresh peripheral blood, PBMCs were prepared. This clonotype was seen more than once but under ten times. A single base separates this from a much larger clone, so it may be a read error.

The origin of this receptor is a woman aged 25 to 45 with Graves' hyperthyroidism. J is TRBJ2-2 and V is TRBV2; no definite D call. The sequencing sample was made of blood. CDR3 DNA sequence: TGTGCCAGCAGTTACATGAACACCGGGGAGCTGTTTTTT. It translates to CASSYMNTGELFF.